The 23 T cell receptor beta chains given below trace back to one sample, sequenced in a study of cytomegalovirus exposure and HLA in healthy donors. Primers included in the PCR were 60 Vbeta and 13 Jbeta primers. Sequencing used immunoSEQ multiplex PCR; TCRdb keeps in-frame clones, though not all of them. The sample gives roughly 200,000 clones, around 80% of which show up once; less than 2% is in the top ten. The sample was PBMCs. The receptors were sampled from a young woman in good health and CMV-seronegative.

About this clone: Compared with germline, one end of the junction differs, possibly owing to a read error. The genes are TRBV7-9 and TRBJ1-2; 8 bases line up with TRBD1. Looked up from germline, CDR1 is SEHNR and CDR2 is FQNEAQ (reference sequence). This CDR3 is built from 16 residues. The CDR3 DNA reads TGTTCCAGCAGCTCAGCGACAGGGGCCCGAAATAGTGGCTACACCTTC. Amino acids: CSSSSATGARNSGYTF.

The rearrangement links TRBV28 to TRBJ2-7; the D gene is possibly TRBD2 (6 bases). Germline V gene lookup returns CDR1 MDHEN and CDR2 SYDVKM. This CDR3 contains 14 residues. V was clipped by 3 bases and J by 5 bases, with 14 bases between them. DNA of the CDR3: TGTGCCAGCAGTTTTGGCGGGATCACCCACGAGCAGTACTTC. It codes for CASSFGGITHEQYF.

This chain connects TRBV7-2 to TRBJ1-5, with 9 bases lining up with TRBD1. The CDR3 sequence is 14 residues long. The V and J ends lost 3 bases and 4 bases, in that order; junction bases with no gene match: 1. The germline V gene has CDR1 SGHTA and CDR2 FQGNSA. CDR3 in DNA: TGTGCCAGCAGCTTGACAGGGGGAAATCAGCCCCAGCATTTT. This sequence encodes CASSLTGGNQPQHF.

This chain joins TRBV7-9 and TRBJ1-2; 7 bases match TRBD1. V lost 6 bases and J lost 8; bases outside the gene matches: 12. The length of the CDR3 is 14 residues. Looked up from germline, CDR1 is SEHNR and CDR2 is FQNEAQ (reference sequence). The CDR3 protein is CASSPGQLIGGYTF. Written as DNA, the CDR3 is TGTGCCAGCAGTCCGGGACAGCTTATAGGGGGCTACACCTTC.

This rearrangement joins TRBV7-9 to TRBJ2-7; 9 bases are a match to TRBD1. V was pared by 5 bases and J by 8 bases, with 4 bases of the junction left unmatched. The CDR3 consists of 12 residues. Germline V gene lookup returns CDR1 SEHNR and CDR2 FQNEAQ (reference sequence). CDR3 DNA: TGTGCCAGCAGCGTAGGACAGGGGAAGCAGTACTTC. It encodes CASSVGQGKQYF.

The CDR3: CASSDVGSGFSQETQYF. The CDR3 DNA is TGTGCCAGCAGCGACGTGGGCAGCGGGTTTTCTCAAGAGACCCAGTACTTC. The rearrangement uses TRBV13 and TRBJ2-5, with a possible D match to TRBD2 (6 bases). V lost 5 bases and J 2 bases, leaving 21 bases between the germline ends. The CDR3 runs 17 residues. Germline CDR1 is PRHDT and CDR2 is FYEKMQ (reference sequence).

This rearrangement joins TRBV10-1 to TRBJ2-7, with TRBD2 matching 10 bases. CDR1 and CDR2 (germline): WNHNN, SYGVQD (reference sequence). Losses at the gene ends were 0 bases for V and 2 bases for J; bases not matched to a gene: 10. The CDR3 is made up of 18 amino acids. The DNA for the CDR3 is TGCGCCAGCAGTGAGTCGTATACTAGCGGGGCAGCTACCTACGAGCAGTACGTC. As protein: CASSESYTSGAATYEQYV.

The chain recombines TRBV27 with TRBJ2-5; TRBD1 might be the D (6 bases). Germline CDR1 reads MNHEY; CDR2 reads SMNVEV (reference sequence). The V and J ends lost 1 base and 3 bases respectively, with 12 bases between them. The CDR3 extends over 15 amino acids. CDR3 residues: CASSLFGGREETQYF. CDR3 nucleotides: TGTGCCAGCAGTTTATTTGGGGGCAGAGAAGAGACCCAGTACTTC.

The rearrangement links TRBV28 to TRBJ1-1; no firm D call. This CDR3 comprises 14 residues. Trimming removed 3 bases at V and 1 base at J, with 9 bases between. From germline, CDR1 is MDHEN and CDR2 SYDVKM. This CDR3 reads CASSFDIPNTEAFF. Here the CDR3 DNA reads TGTGCCAGCAGTTTTGACATCCCGAACACTGAAGCTTTCTTT.

The chain is built from TRBV11-3 and TRBJ2-1; 8 bases are shared with TRBD2. Germline V gives CDR1 SGHNT, CDR2 YENEEA. The junction had 2 bases not matched to a gene; V was cut back by 1 base and J by 12 bases. This CDR3 comprises 12 residues. The CDR3 bases are TGTGCCAGCAGCTTAGCGGGAGGGCCGCAGTTCTTC. This encodes CASSLAGGPQFF.

V is TRBV5-4 and J is TRBJ2-1; TRBD2 matches 7 bases. V was pared by 1 base and J by 1 base, with 5 bases of the junction left unmatched. This CDR3 is built from 16 residues. Germline V gene sequence: CDR1 SGHNT, CDR2 YYREEE (reference sequence). CDR3 coding DNA: TGTGCCAGCAGCTTGCCGGCGGGAGTGTCCTACAATGAGCAGTTCTTC. Translated: CASSLPAGVSYNEQFF.

As DNA, the CDR3 is TGTGCCAGCAGTCAAGCCCAGGGAAATCAGCCCCAGCATTTT. This sequence encodes CASSQAQGNQPQHF. The genes are TRBV6-5 and TRBJ1-5; weak D call: TRBD1 (5 bases). The CDR3 spans 14 residues. V lost 5 bases and J 4 bases, leaving 12 bases between the germline ends. Per the germline V gene, CDR1 is MNHEY and CDR2 is SVGAGI.

This clone was detected a few times. This chain links TRBV4-3 with TRBJ2-1, with 8 nucleotides matching TRBD1. Losses at the gene ends were 0 bases for V and 4 bases for J; bases not matched to a gene: 2. Germline V gene lookup returns CDR1 LGHNA and CDR2 YSLEER. The CDR3 spans 15 residues. The CDR3 sequence is CASSQDRGPYNEQFF. CDR3 sequence (DNA): TGCGCCAGCAGCCAAGACAGGGGGCCTTACAATGAGCAGTTCTTC.

The CDR3 reads CASSLFLAGSINNEQFF. CDR3 DNA: TGCGCCAGCAGCTTGTTTTTGGCAGGATCGATCAACAATGAGCAGTTCTTC. V gene TRBV5-1 combines with J gene TRBJ2-1; D remains unclear. Germline CDR1 is SGHRS and CDR2 is YFSETQ. Trimming cost V 1 base and J 5 bases, with 19 bases left between them. The CDR3 is 17 residues long.

This clone came up a few times. J is TRBJ2-3 and V is TRBV5-1; D may be TRBD1 (6 bases). The CDR3 runs 16 residues. V dropped 4 bases and J dropped 0 bases, with 15 bases sitting between them. From germline, CDR1 is SGHRS and CDR2 YFSETQ. This CDR3 is CASSPRDKASTDTQYF. CDR3 nucleotides: TGCGCCAGCAGCCCCCGGGACAAAGCTAGCACAGATACGCAGTATTTT. Drawing the rest from reference TRBV5-1 and TRBJ2-3, the complete variable domain is KAGVTQTPRYLIKTRGQQVTLSCSPISGHRSVSWYQQTPGQGLQFLFEYFSETQRNKGNFPGRFSGRQFSNSRSEMNVSTLELGDSALYLCASSPRDKASTDTQYFGPGTRLTVL.

A note on this clone: Other DNA sequences in this specimen translate into the identical CDR3. The V call is TRBV9, the J call TRBJ2-7, with 7 bases matching TRBD1. Germline CDR1 is SGDLS and CDR2 is YYNGEE. This CDR3 region has 12 residues. Losses at the gene ends were 3 bases for V and 3 bases for J; bases not matched to a gene: 0. CDR3 sequence: CASSGDSYEQYF. CDR3 DNA: TGTGCCAGCAGCGGGGACAGCTACGAGCAGTACTTC.

The genes are TRBV27 and TRBJ2-1; 9 bases line up with TRBD2. Germline V gene lookup returns CDR1 MNHEY and CDR2 SMNVEV (reference sequence). This CDR3 region has 17 residues. V lost 1 base and J lost 4; bases outside the gene matches: 8. The CDR3, as DNA: TGTGCCAGCAGTTTATGGGTAGCGGGAGCCGCTTACAATGAGCAGTTCTTC. Its translation is CASSLWVAGAAYNEQFF.

CDR3 nucleotide sequence: TGTGCCAGTAGTACGGGTCCCGGGACAGGGGTTTACTATGGCTACACCTTC. It translates to CASSTGPGTGVYYGYTF. J is TRBJ1-2 and V is TRBV19; 10 bases are a match to TRBD1. The V gene end was trimmed by 4 bases and the J gene end by 3 bases; junction bases not matched to a gene: 11. The CDR3 covers 17 residues. CDR1 is LNHDA and CDR2 is SQIVND in the germline V gene (reference sequence).

The chain is built from TRBV4-3 and TRBJ1-4; 8 bases match TRBD1. Germline loops: CDR1 LGHNA, CDR2 YSLEER. V shed 3 bases and J 11 bases; nucleotides not matched to a gene: 11. CDR3 length: 15 residues. CDR3 in amino acids: CASSQDRAGGRKLFF. CDR3 in DNA: TGCGCCAGCAGCCAGGACAGGGCTGGGGGTCGGAAACTGTTTTTT.

With respect to this clone: At one boundary the junction diverges from the germline segment, which might be a read error. The rearrangement uses TRBV7-7 and TRBJ2-5; TRBD2 matches 9 bases. This CDR3 is 18 amino acids long. CDR1 and CDR2 (germline): SSHAT, FNYEAQ (reference sequence). Here the CDR3 DNA reads TGTGCTAGCAGCTTAGGTGCCGACTTGGCGGGAGGGACGGAGACCCAGTACTTC. Its protein is CASSLGADLAGGTETQYF.

The chain combines TRBV29-1 with TRBJ1-2, with TRBD1 matching 7 bases. CDR1 and CDR2 (germline): SQVTM, ANQGSEA. The CDR3 is 12 residues long. The junction had 5 bases not matched to a gene; V was cut back by 2 bases and J by 8 bases. In DNA, the CDR3 is TGCAGCGTTGAAAAGGGGGCGGAGGGCTACACCTTC. Residues: CSVEKGAEGYTF.

The gene calls are TRBV6-1 and TRBJ2-1; 8 nucleotides align to TRBD1. The CDR3 extends over 14 amino acids. With V trimmed by 4 bases and J by 4 bases, 3 bases remained unmatched. Germline-derived CDR1 and CDR2 are MNHNS and SASEGT. In DNA, the CDR3 is TGTGCCAGCAGTGGAAGGACAGGGTACAATGAGCAGTTCTTC. Its translation is CASSGRTGYNEQFF.

This rearrangement joins TRBV7-8 to TRBJ2-7, with D tentatively TRBD1 (7 bases). V was cut by 6 bases and J by 3 bases, with 18 bases left in between. This CDR3 comprises 15 residues. Germline V lookup: CDR1 SGHVS, CDR2 FQNEAQ. Here the CDR3 DNA reads TGTGCCAGCAGTCCGGGGCAGGGGGGTTACTACGAGCAGTACGTC. Amino acid sequence: CASSPGQGGYYEQYV.